This passage covers 27 T cell receptor beta chains from one sample sequenced in a study of preoperative IRX-2 immunotherapy in early breast cancer. Libraries were prepared by immunoSEQ multiplex PCR; TCRdb keeps only in-frame clonotypes and omits some of them. The sample shows around 35,000 clones, 90% to 95% of them seen only once. Regarding treatment: preoperative locoregional IRX-2 cytokine immunotherapy. This sample was gathered from a patient treated with IRX-2 immunotherapy. Receptors were obtained from a human donor with breast cancer.

The V gene is TRBV5-1, the J gene TRBJ2-1; D is possibly TRBD1 (6 bases). Germline V gene data show CDR1 as SGHRS and CDR2 as YFSETQ. V was shortened by 3 bases and J by 8 bases, with 18 bases between the two germline ends. The CDR3 contains 15 residues. The CDR3 DNA is TGCGCCAGCAGCTGGGGCGGCCCGAACAGGGATGAGCAGTTCTTC. As protein: CASSWGGPNRDEQFF.

The chain employs TRBV4-2 and TRBJ2-1; D gene uncertain. This CDR3 region has 16 residues. V was cut by 1 base and J by 2 bases, with 12 bases left in between. Germline assignment: CDR1 LGHNA and CDR2 YNFKEQ. This CDR3 reads CASSQVAEVTYNEQFF. The CDR3 DNA sequence: TGTGCCAGCAGCCAAGTGGCAGAGGTAACCTACAATGAGCAGTTCTTC.

The chain joins TRBV7-9 to TRBJ2-7, with D unresolved. V shed 5 bases and J shed 2 bases, with 10 bases lying between them. The germline V gene has CDR1 SEHNR and CDR2 FQNEAQ (reference sequence). The CDR3 is 13 amino acids. CDR3 region: CASSGPGPYEQYF. For the CDR3, the DNA is TGTGCCAGCAGCGGCCCGGGCCCCTACGAGCAGTACTTC.

The V and J genes are TRBV14 and TRBJ2-5, with D perhaps matching TRBD2 (5 bases). Germline V gene sequence: CDR1 SGHDN, CDR2 FVKESK. The CDR3 contains 19 residues. Trimming removed 0 bases from V and 1 base from J, with 21 bases in between. CDR3 protein: CASSQEKGTSLRAQETQYF. The CDR3, as DNA: TGTGCCAGCAGCCAAGAAAAGGGCACTAGTCTGCGTGCCCAAGAGACCCAGTACTTC.

The rearrangement joins TRBV5-8 to TRBJ2-7; 12 nucleotides line up with TRBD2. The V gene end was trimmed by 6 bases and the J gene end by 7 bases; junction bases not matched to a gene: 5. There are 13 residues in the CDR3. Germline values: CDR1 SGHTS, CDR2 YDEGEE. CDR3 nucleotide sequence: TGTGCCAGCATCCTAGCGGGAGGGGATGAGCAGTACTTC. Amino acids: CASILAGGDEQYF.

The gene calls are TRBV6-5 and TRBJ2-5; weak D call: TRBD1 (6 bases). V lost 0 bases and J 3 bases, leaving 8 bases between the germline ends. The V gene's germline CDR1 is MNHEY and CDR2 SVGAGI. The CDR3 spans 14 residues. For the CDR3, the DNA is TGTGCCAGCAGTTACTCAGGGGGTGAAGAGACCCAGTACTTC. It encodes CASSYSGGEETQYF.

The rearrangement uses TRBV4-1 and TRBJ2-6; 10 positions agree with TRBD1. The CDR3 is made up of 17 amino acids. The junction had 3 bases not matched to a gene; V was cut back by 4 bases and J by 0 bases. The germline V gene has CDR1 MGHRA and CDR2 YSYEKL. CDR3 coding DNA: TGCGCCAGCAGCCTGGGACAGGGGTCCTCTGGGGCCAACGTCCTGACTTTC. This translates into CASSLGQGSSGANVLTF.

V is TRBV11-3 and J is TRBJ2-1; 10 bases are shared with TRBD1. Germline V lookup: CDR1 SGHNT, CDR2 YENEEA. CDR3 length: 15 residues. With V trimmed by 1 base and J by 7 bases, 4 bases remained unmatched. The CDR3 protein is CASSLVDRGQNEQFF. In nucleotides, the CDR3 is TGTGCCAGCAGCTTAGTTGACAGGGGGCAGAATGAGCAGTTCTTC.

This chain connects TRBV7-2 to TRBJ2-5; D tentatively fits TRBD1 or TRBD2 (5 bases each). Trimming left V 5 bases short and J 2 bases short, with 15 bases between. Germline CDR1 reads SGHTA; CDR2 reads FQGNSA. The CDR3 is made up of 15 amino acids. CDR3 sequence reads: CASSGRGLLQETQYF. The CDR3, as DNA: TGTGCCAGCAGCGGCCGGGGCTTGCTTCAAGAGACCCAGTACTTC. The full variable domain, completed using reference TRBV7-2 and TRBJ2-5, is GAGVSQSPSNKVTEKGKDVELRCDPISGHTALYWYRQSLGQGLEFLIYFQGNSAPDKSGLPSDRFSAERTGGSVSTLTIQRTQQEDSAVYLCASSGRGLLQETQYFGPGTRLLVL.

The chain employs TRBV4-3 and TRBJ1-1, with D tentatively TRBD1 (5 bases). V gave up 2 bases and J gave up 3 bases, with 13 bases separating them. Germline V gene sequence: CDR1 LGHNA, CDR2 YSLEER. CDR3 length: 15 amino acids. DNA of the CDR3: TGCGCCAGCAGCCAACTAGGGGTTGGGGACACTGAAGCTTTCTTT. Protein product: CASSQLGVGDTEAFF.

The chain is built from TRBV27 and TRBJ2-2, with D possibly TRBD2 on 5 matching bases. Trimming shortened V by 1 base and J by 4 bases, and 13 bases separated the two germline ends. This CDR3 comprises 16 residues. The germline V gene encodes CDR1 MNHEY and CDR2 SMNVEV (reference sequence). CDR3 amino acids: CASSLFLGMGTGELFF. Here the CDR3 DNA reads TGTGCCAGCAGTTTATTCCTCGGGATGGGCACCGGGGAGCTGTTTTTT.

J is TRBJ2-5 and V is TRBV6-6; no clear D. Per germline, CDR1 MNHNY and CDR2 SVGAGI (reference sequence). V shed 11 bases and J shed 4 bases, with 17 bases lying between them. CDR3 length: 13 residues. This CDR3 reads CAVKTGIGETQYF. For the CDR3, the DNA is TGTGCCGTCAAGACGGGTATCGGAGAGACCCAGTACTTC.

The chain joins TRBV21-1 to TRBJ2-1; the table's D call TRBD2 went unverified against the DNA. TRBV21-1 is a recognized pseudogene. The CDR3 loop spans 17 amino acids. The CDR3 is CASSKDRLAGLYNEQFF. The CDR3 region has the DNA TGTGCCAGCAGCAAAGATAGGCTAGCGGGACTATACAATGAGCAGTTCTTC.

The chain recombines TRBV4-2 with TRBJ2-7, with TRBD2 identical over 12 bases. In germline, CDR1 is LGHNA, CDR2 YNFKEQ. Trimming took 4 bases from V and 4 from J; bases not matched to a gene: 5. The CDR3 extends over 15 amino acids. The CDR3 nucleotides read TGTGCCAGCAGCCCCGGGACTAGCGGGTGGTACGAGCAGTACTTC. It specifies CASSPGTSGWYEQYF.

This chain links TRBV5-1 with TRBJ2-3, with 8 bases lining up with TRBD1. Per the germline V gene, CDR1 is SGHRS and CDR2 is YFSETQ. Trimming cost V 4 bases and J 2 bases; bases outside gene matches: 18. CDR3 length: 19 amino acids. The CDR3: CASSRYRGSPRDLTDTQYF. The CDR3, as DNA: TGCGCCAGCAGCCGATACAGGGGGTCGCCCCGAGATCTCACAGATACGCAGTATTTT.

The CDR3 DNA reads as TGTGCCAGCTCAACTAGCGAAGCCCGGGGGGAGCAGTACTTC. Its translation is CASSTSEARGEQYF. The V gene is TRBV18, the J gene TRBJ2-7, with 7 bases fitting TRBD2. CDR1 KGHSH and CDR2 LQKENI come from the germline V gene. The CDR3 sequence is 14 residues long. With V trimmed by 5 bases and J by 7 bases, 11 bases remained unmatched.

The chain uses TRBV4-3 and TRBJ1-6, with D possibly TRBD1 on 5 matching bases. The CDR3 is made up of 16 amino acids. The germline V gene has CDR1 LGHNA and CDR2 YSLEER. V was clipped by 0 bases and J by 8 bases, with 14 bases between them. The CDR3 is CASSQDRRGSYSPLHF. The CDR3 DNA reads TGCGCCAGCAGCCAAGATCGTCGGGGGTCGTATTCACCCCTCCACTTT.

The rearrangement links TRBV6-5 to TRBJ1-2, with 7 bases fitting TRBD1. Trimming took 6 bases from V and 1 from J; bases not matched to a gene: 8. This CDR3 is built from 15 residues. Germline V gene lookup returns CDR1 MNHEY and CDR2 SVGAGI. The CDR3 nucleotides are TGTGCCAGCAGACCCCGGGACAGAATTAACTATGGCTACACCTTC. This encodes CASRPRDRINYGYTF.

This clone was recorded only once. This chain joins TRBV18 and TRBJ2-2, with no clear D. V was trimmed by 5 bases and J by 5 bases, leaving 18 bases between them. This CDR3 contains 16 residues. CDR1 is KGHSH, CDR2 LQKENI, per germline. CDR3 loop: CASSTTLAFGTGELFF. CDR3 DNA sequence: TGTGCCAGCTCAACAACATTGGCTTTTGGTACCGGGGAGCTGTTTTTT.

The rearrangement links TRBV7-2 to TRBJ1-2, with D unclear. The CDR3 length is 14 residues. Trimming cost V 4 bases and J 1 base, with 10 bases left between them. Per the germline V gene, CDR1 is SGHTA and CDR2 is FQGNSA. CDR3 region: CASSSSAGNYGYTF. The CDR3, as DNA: TGTGCCAGCAGCTCGTCCGCCGGTAACTATGGCTACACCTTC.

This chain connects TRBV25-1 to TRBJ1-4; D is possibly TRBD1 (5 bases). This CDR3 spans 14 amino acids. The V end was cut by 7 bases, the J end by 0 bases, with 9 bases between. Germline-derived CDR1 and CDR2 are MGHDK and SYGVNS. In DNA form, the CDR3 reads TGTGCCAGCACCAAGACAGCAACTAATGAAAAACTGTTTTTT. It codes for CASTKTATNEKLFF.

The V call is TRBV7-9, the J call TRBJ2-1, with D possibly being TRBD2 (6 bases). The germline gives CDR1 SEHNR, CDR2 FQNEAQ (reference sequence). Trimming removed 5 bases at V and 10 bases at J, with 12 bases between. CDR3 length equals 12 residues. CDR3 coding DNA: TGTGCCAGCAGCCAAGGGCGGGGCGAGCAGTTCTTC. Its protein is CASSQGRGEQFF.

The genes are TRBV7-2 and TRBJ2-5; maybe TRBD1 (5 bases). Trimming took 0 bases from V and 3 from J, leaving 11 bases between them. This CDR3 region has 15 residues. The germline V gene encodes CDR1 SGHTA and CDR2 FQGNSA. The CDR3 is CASSLARTLKETQYF. DNA of the CDR3: TGTGCCAGCAGCTTAGCTAGGACACTAAAAGAGACCCAGTACTTC.

The chain links TRBV6-1 to TRBJ1-5, with TRBD1 matching over 8 bases. The CDR3 has 13 amino acids. The V segment lost 6 bases and the J segment 5 bases; nucleotides outside the gene matches: 3. Per germline, CDR1 MNHNS and CDR2 SASEGT. CDR3 amino acids: CASRYRGDQPQHF. In DNA, the CDR3 is TGTGCCAGCAGGTACAGGGGGGATCAGCCCCAGCATTTT.

The rearrangement uses TRBV6-1 and TRBJ1-4; D is perhaps TRBD1 (5 bases). There are 14 residues in the CDR3. The germline V and J ends were trimmed by 1 base and 8 bases, with 11 bases remaining between them. Per the germline V gene, CDR1 is MNHNS and CDR2 is SASEGT. CDR3 sequence: CASSEGSWGEKLFF. The CDR3 nucleotides read TGTGCCAGCAGTGAAGGGAGTTGGGGGGAAAAACTGTTTTTT.

V usage is TRBV5-4 and J usage is TRBJ2-7, with 7 positions matching TRBD2. With 5 bases clipped from V and 0 bases from J, the junction kept 8 bases outside the gene matches. Germline assignment: CDR1 SGHNT and CDR2 YYREEE (reference sequence). The CDR3 has 15 amino acids. This CDR3 is CASSGGGRFSYEQYF. Here the CDR3 DNA reads TGTGCCAGCAGTGGGGGGGGAAGGTTCTCCTACGAGCAGTACTTC.

This clone occurred once. The rearrangement uses TRBV11-2 and TRBJ1-1, with D possibly TRBD1 on 6 matching bases. Germline values: CDR1 SGHAT, CDR2 FQNNGV. The CDR3 is made up of 15 amino acids. V gave up 5 bases and J gave up 5 bases, with 18 bases separating them. DNA of the CDR3: TGTGCCAGCAGCACTCAACAGGGACATGTAACTGAAGCTTTCTTT. Amino acids: CASSTQQGHVTEAFF.